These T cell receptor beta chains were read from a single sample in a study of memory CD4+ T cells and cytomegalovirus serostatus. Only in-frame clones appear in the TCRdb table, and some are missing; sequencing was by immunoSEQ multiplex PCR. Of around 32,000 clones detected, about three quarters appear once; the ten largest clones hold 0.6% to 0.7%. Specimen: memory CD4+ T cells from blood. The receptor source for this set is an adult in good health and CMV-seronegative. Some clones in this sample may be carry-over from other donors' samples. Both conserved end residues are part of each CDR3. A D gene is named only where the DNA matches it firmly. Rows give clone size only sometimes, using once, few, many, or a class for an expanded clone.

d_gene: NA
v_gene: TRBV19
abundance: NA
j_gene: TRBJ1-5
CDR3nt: TGTGCCAGTAGTATTACAGTTTTTAATCAGCCCCAGCATTTT
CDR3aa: CASSITVFNQPQHF

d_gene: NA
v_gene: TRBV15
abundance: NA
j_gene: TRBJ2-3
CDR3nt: TGTGCCACCAGCAGAGTAACTCCTACGCAGTATTTT
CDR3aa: CATSRVTPTQYF

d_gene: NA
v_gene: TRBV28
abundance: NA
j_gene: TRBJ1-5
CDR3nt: TGTGCCAGCAGTACGGACGGGGGCGATCAGCCCCAGCATTTT
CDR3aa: CASSTDGGDQPQHF

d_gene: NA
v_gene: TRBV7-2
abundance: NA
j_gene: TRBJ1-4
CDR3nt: TGTGCCAGCAGCCCCCCTCGGCGGGGGGCTACTAATGAAAAACTGTTTTTT
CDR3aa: CASSPPRRGATNEKLFF

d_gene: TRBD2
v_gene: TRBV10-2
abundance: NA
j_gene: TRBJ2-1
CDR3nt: TGCGCCAGCAGGACTAGCGGGGACTACAATGAGCAGTTCTTC
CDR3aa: CASRTSGDYNEQFF

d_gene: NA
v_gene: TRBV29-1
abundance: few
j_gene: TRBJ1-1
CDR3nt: TGCAGCTCTCAGGGGAGTCTGACTGAAGCTTTCTTT
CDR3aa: CSSQGSLTEAFF

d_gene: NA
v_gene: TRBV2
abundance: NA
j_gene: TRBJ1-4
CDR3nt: TGTGCCAGCAATGGGAGGGTCAATGAAAAACTGTTTTTT
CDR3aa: CASNGRVNEKLFF

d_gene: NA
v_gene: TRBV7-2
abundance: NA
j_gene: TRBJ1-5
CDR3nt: TGTGCCAGCAGCCCGAACGGGGGTTCGCAGCCCCAGCATTTT
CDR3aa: CASSPNGGSQPQHF

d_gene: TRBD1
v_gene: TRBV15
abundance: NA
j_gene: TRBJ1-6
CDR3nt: TGTGCCACCAGCAGAGAACAGGGGGGGACACCCCTCCACTTT
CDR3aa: CATSREQGGTPLHF

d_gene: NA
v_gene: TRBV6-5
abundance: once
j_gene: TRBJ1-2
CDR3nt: TGTGCCAGCAGTTTAACAGGAGACTATGGCTACACCTTC
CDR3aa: CASSLTGDYGYTF

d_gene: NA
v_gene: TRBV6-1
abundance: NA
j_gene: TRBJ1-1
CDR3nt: TGTGCCAGCAGCCGCCGGGGCAGTGAAGCTTTCTTT
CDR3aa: CASSRRGSEAFF

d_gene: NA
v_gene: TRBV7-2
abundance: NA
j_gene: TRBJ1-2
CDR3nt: TGTGCCAGCAGCTTAGACGGGGGCTATGGCTACACCTTC
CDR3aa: CASSLDGGYGYTF

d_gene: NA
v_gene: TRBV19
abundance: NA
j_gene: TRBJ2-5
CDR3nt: TGTGCCAGTAGTCTAAGTGGGGCCGGAGAGACCCAGTACTTC
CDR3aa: CASSLSGAGETQYF

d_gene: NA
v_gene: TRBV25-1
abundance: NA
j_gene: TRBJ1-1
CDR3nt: TGTGCCAGCAGTGAATATAGCCGGGGGACTGAAGCTTTCTTT
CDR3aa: CASSEYSRGTEAFF

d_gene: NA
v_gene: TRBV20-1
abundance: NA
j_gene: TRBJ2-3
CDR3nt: TGCAGCATACTTTCAGATACGCAGTATTTT
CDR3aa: CSILSDTQYF

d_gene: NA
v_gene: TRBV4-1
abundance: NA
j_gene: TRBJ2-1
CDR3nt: TGCGCCAGCAGCCGTACCGAGGCTGGGAGCTCCTACAATGAGCAGTTCTTC
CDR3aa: CASSRTEAGSSYNEQFF

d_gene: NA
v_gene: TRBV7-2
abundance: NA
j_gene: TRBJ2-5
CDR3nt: TGTGCCAGCAGCTCGATCAGGGCCGTAGGAGGAGAGACCCAGTACTTC
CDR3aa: CASSSIRAVGGETQYF

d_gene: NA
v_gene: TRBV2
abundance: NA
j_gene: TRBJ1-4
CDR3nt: TGTGCCAGCAGTCCCCGGGGCGGCGGCAATGAAAAACTGTTTTTT
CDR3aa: CASSPRGGGNEKLFF

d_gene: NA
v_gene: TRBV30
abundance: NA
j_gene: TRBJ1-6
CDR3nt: TGTGCCTGGAGTAGAAACACAGGGCCTTCCTATAATTCACCCCTCCACTTT
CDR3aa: CAWSRNTGPSYNSPLHF

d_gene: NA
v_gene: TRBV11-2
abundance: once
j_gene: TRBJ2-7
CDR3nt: TGTGCCAGCAGCTTAGTGTCTCGGGGAAGAAGCTCCTACGAGCAGTACTTC
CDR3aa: CASSLVSRGRSSYEQYF

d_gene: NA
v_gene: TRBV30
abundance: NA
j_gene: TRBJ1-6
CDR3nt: TGTGCCTGGAGTGTTTCACCTAGTAATTCACCCCTCCACTTT
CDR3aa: CAWSVSPSNSPLHF

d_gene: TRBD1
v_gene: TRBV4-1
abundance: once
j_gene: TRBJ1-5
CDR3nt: TGCGCCAGCTCAAAGGGGGGACAGGGCTCGGCGGGGAGCAATCAGCCCCAGCATTTT
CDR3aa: CASSKGGQGSAGSNQPQHF

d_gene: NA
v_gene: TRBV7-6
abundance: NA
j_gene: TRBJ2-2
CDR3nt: TGTGCCAGCAGCCCTCTCGGGCTGAACACCGGGGAGCTGTTTTTT
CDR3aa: CASSPLGLNTGELFF

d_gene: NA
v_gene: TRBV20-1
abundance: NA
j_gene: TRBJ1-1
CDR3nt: TGCAGTGCTCCCCGGGACAAAGAAGCTTTCTTT
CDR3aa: CSAPRDKEAFF

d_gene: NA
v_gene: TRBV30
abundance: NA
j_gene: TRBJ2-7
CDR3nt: TGTGCCTGGAGGGCGGAGGGCGAGCAGTACTTC
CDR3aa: CAWRAEGEQYF

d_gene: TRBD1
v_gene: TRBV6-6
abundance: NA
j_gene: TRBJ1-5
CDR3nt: TGTGCCAGCGCGGACAGGGCTAGCGGGGGAAATCAGCCCCAGCATTTT
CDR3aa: CASADRASGGNQPQHF

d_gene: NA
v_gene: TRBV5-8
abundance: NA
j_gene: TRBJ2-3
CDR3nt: TGTGCCAGCAGCTTGTCTTTAGGACAGAGCACAGATACGCAGTATTTT
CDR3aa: CASSLSLGQSTDTQYF

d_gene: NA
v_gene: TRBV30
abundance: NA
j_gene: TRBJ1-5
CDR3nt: TGTGCCTGGAGTGACGGCGTCAGAGATCAGCCCCAGCATTTT
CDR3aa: CAWSDGVRDQPQHF

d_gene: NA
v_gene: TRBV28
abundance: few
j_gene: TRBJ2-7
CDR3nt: TGTGCCAGCCAGCGAACCGGGTCTCGATACGAGCAGTACTTC
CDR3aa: CASQRTGSRYEQYF

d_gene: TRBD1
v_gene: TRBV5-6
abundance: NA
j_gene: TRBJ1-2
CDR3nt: TGTGCCAGCAGCTATGAACGGGACAGGGGGTATGGCTACACCTTC
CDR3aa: CASSYERDRGYGYTF

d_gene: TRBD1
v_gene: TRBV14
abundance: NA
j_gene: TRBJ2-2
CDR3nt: TGTGCCAGCAGCAATCCGGGACAGCTTAACACCGGGGAGCTGTTTTTT
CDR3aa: CASSNPGQLNTGELFF

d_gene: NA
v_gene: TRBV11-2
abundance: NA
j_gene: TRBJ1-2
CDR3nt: TGTGCCAGCAGCTCCGGGGGGGGCTACACCTTC
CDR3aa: CASSSGGGYTF

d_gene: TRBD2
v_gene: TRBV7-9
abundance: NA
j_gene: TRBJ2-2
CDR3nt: TGTGCCACCCAGGGACTAGCGATCTATCCCGGGGAGCTGTTTTTT
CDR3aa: CATQGLAIYPGELFF

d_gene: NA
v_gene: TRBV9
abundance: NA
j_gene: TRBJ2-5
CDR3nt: TGTGCCAGCAGCGTAGGGGCGGCCACCACTCCAGCCGGGGAGACCCAGTACTTC
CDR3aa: CASSVGAATTPAGETQYF

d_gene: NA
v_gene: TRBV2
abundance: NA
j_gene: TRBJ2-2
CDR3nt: TGTGCCAGCAGTGTAGGGCAGGGGTACGGGGAGCCGTTTTTT
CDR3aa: CASSVGQGYGEPFF

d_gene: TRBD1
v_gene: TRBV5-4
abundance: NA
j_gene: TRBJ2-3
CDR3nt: TGTGCCAGCAGCCCTGACAGGGTTGATACGCAGTATTTT
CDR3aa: CASSPDRVDTQYF